Each of the 27 T cell receptor beta chains below was sequenced from the same sample in a study of neoadjuvant anti-PD-1 for oral cavity cancer. Repertoires were generated with immunoSEQ multiplex PCR, while TCRdb's copy carries only in-frame clones and drops some. The sample records about 14,000 clones, over 60% being singletons. This sample comprised PBMCs, obtained before nivolumab (anti-PD-1) treatment. These receptors were taken from a person between 40 and 85 years old with oral cavity squamous cell carcinoma.

The J gene is TRBJ2-5, the V gene TRBV4-2, with 9 bases fitting TRBD2. There are 16 residues in the CDR3. Looked up from germline, CDR1 is LGHNA and CDR2 is YNFKEQ. Germline trimming cut 2 bases from V and 5 bases from J; bases unmatched to any gene: 9. The CDR3 DNA is TGTGCCAGCAGCCAAAGGACTAGCGAGGAGGCTGAGACCCAGTACTTC. This translates into CASSQRTSEEAETQYF.

Here the CDR3 DNA reads TGTGCCAGCAGCCGAGCTAGACTAAATGAGCAGTTCTTC. Translated: CASSRARLNEQFF. The rearrangement uses TRBV14 and TRBJ2-1, with D possibly TRBD2 on 5 matching bases. V lost 4 bases, J lost 7 bases, and 11 bases lay in between. The CDR3 consists of 13 residues. Germline CDR1 SGHDN, CDR2 FVKESK.

The CDR3 region is CSVEGGGGYTF. CDR3 DNA sequence: TGCAGCGTTGAAGGGGGGGGTGGCTACACCTTC. J is TRBJ1-2 and V is TRBV29-1; the D gene is possibly TRBD1 (5 bases). In germline, CDR1 is SQVTM, CDR2 ANQGSEA. V lost 1 base, J lost 7 bases, and 7 bases lay in between. The CDR3 loop spans 11 amino acids.

This chain uses TRBV6-1 with TRBJ1-1; a weak D match, TRBD1 (5 bases). This CDR3 spans 13 amino acids. CDR1 MNHNS and CDR2 SASEGT come from the germline V gene. V was clipped by 11 bases and J by 1 base, with 14 bases between them. DNA of the CDR3: TGTGCCGGACTACTAACAGGGAACACTGAAGCTTTCTTT. Residues: CAGLLTGNTEAFF.

The chain links TRBV18 to TRBJ2-7; no definite D call. The CDR3 length is 14 residues. Trimming took off 4 bases at V and 3 bases at J, with 13 bases between the two ends. Per germline, CDR1 KGHSH and CDR2 LQKENI. CDR3 nucleotide sequence: TGTGCCAGCTCACAAAGTAGCAGAAACTACGAGCAGTACTTC. Protein: CASSQSSRNYEQYF.

The CDR3 region has the DNA TGTGCCAGCAGTGGGGTACAGGATCTCTCCTACGAGCAGTACTTC. The encoded protein is CASSGVQDLSYEQYF. The J gene is TRBJ2-7, the V gene TRBV2; a weak D match, TRBD1 (5 bases). The germline CDR1 and CDR2 sequences are SNHLY and FYNNEI. The germline V and J ends were trimmed by 4 bases and 0 bases, with 13 bases remaining between them. This CDR3 has 15 residues.

The rearrangement links TRBV7-9 to TRBJ1-5, with a possible D match to TRBD1 (6 bases). Germline assignment: CDR1 SEHNR and CDR2 FQNEAQ (reference sequence). With 5 bases removed from V and 6 bases from J, the gap between germline ends came to 20 bases. The CDR3 is 16 amino acids. This CDR3 reads CASSPYRQQGGQPQHF. CDR3 nucleotides: TGTGCCAGCAGCCCTTATCGGCAACAGGGCGGTCAGCCCCAGCATTTT. Full variable domain (rest looked up from reference TRBV7-9 and TRBJ1-5): DTGVSQNPRHKITKRGQNVTFRCDPISEHNRLYWYRQTLGQGPEFLTYFQNEAQLEKSRLLSDRFSAERPKGSFSTLEIQRTEQGDSAMYLCASSPYRQQGGQPQHFGDGTRLSIL.

The chain joins TRBV9 to TRBJ2-3; possibly TRBD1 or TRBD2 for D (6 bases each). V was shortened by 0 bases and J by 8 bases, with 10 bases between the two germline ends. The V gene's germline CDR1 is SGDLS and CDR2 YYNGEE. This CDR3 spans 13 amino acids. The CDR3 bases are TGTGCCAGCAGCGTAGGGGGGGCGAGTACGCAGTATTTT. Encoded protein: CASSVGGASTQYF.

This clone was detected a few times. V and J are TRBV7-3 and TRBJ2-3; D is unclear. V gave up 5 bases and J gave up 0 bases, with 12 bases separating them. This CDR3 is built from 15 residues. Germline V gene sequence: CDR1 SGHTA, CDR2 FQGTGA. Written as DNA, the CDR3 is TGTGCCAGCAGCCCCTCGCCTTCTAGCACAGATACGCAGTATTTT. It specifies CASSPSPSSTDTQYF.

The chain couples TRBV10-3 to TRBJ1-1; a weak D match, TRBD1 (6 bases). There are 12 residues in the CDR3. Trimming removed 8 bases at V and 4 bases at J, with 11 bases between. Per the germline V gene, CDR1 is ENHRY and CDR2 is SYGVKD. The CDR3 nucleotides read TGTGCCATCGCAGGGGTCGGCACTGAAGCTTTCTTT. Its translation: CAIAGVGTEAFF.

The CDR3 DNA reads as TGTGCCAGCAGCCAAGCGGGGGGGAACACCGGGGAGCTGTTTTTT. Its protein product is CASSQAGGNTGELFF. This chain uses TRBV6-5 with TRBJ2-2; 9 bases are shared with TRBD2. The CDR3 is 15 residues long. With V trimmed by 6 bases and J by 1 base, 3 bases remained unmatched. Germline values: CDR1 MNHEY, CDR2 SVGAGI.

The chain is built from TRBV5-1 and TRBJ2-7, with a possible D match to TRBD1 (5 bases). The CDR3 covers 14 residues. The V end lost 4 bases, the J end lost 0 bases, and 11 bases lay between the germline ends. Germline loops: CDR1 SGHRS, CDR2 YFSETQ. CDR3 sequence: CASSIQALSYEQYF. CDR3 in DNA: TGCGCCAGCAGCATACAGGCCCTCTCCTACGAGCAGTACTTC.

The chain joins TRBV6-1 to TRBJ1-1; D uncertain. This CDR3 has 13 residues. V lost 4 bases to trimming and J lost 7 bases, with 13 bases between them. The germline gives CDR1 MNHNS, CDR2 SASEGT. DNA for the CDR3: TGTGCCAGCAGTGCCCTCGGCCGGGGTGAAGCTTTCTTT. Translating gives CASSALGRGEAFF.

The sample holds a few counts of this clone. This chain links TRBV27 with TRBJ2-5; D gene ambiguous. With 6 bases removed from V and 5 bases from J, the gap between germline ends came to 13 bases. The germline CDR1 and CDR2 sequences are MNHEY and SMNVEV (reference sequence). The CDR3 is 13 residues long. CDR3 residues: CASSTWSRETQYF. In nucleotides, the CDR3 is TGTGCCAGCAGCACGTGGTCACGGGAGACCCAGTACTTC.

This clone was picked up a small number of times. The chain combines TRBV27 with TRBJ1-2; D remains unclear. Germline assignment: CDR1 MNHEY and CDR2 SMNVEV (reference sequence). The CDR3 consists of 12 residues. V lost 6 bases, J lost 8 bases, and 13 bases lay in between. The CDR3 loop is CASSFRGRGYTF. The CDR3 DNA reads TGTGCCAGCAGCTTCCGCGGTAGGGGCTACACCTTC.

The chain carries TRBV6-6 and TRBJ1-4; D not resolved. The CDR3 length is 16 residues. The germline V gene encodes CDR1 MNHNY and CDR2 SVGAGI (reference sequence). V gave up 0 bases and J gave up 3 bases, with 11 bases separating them. CDR3 residues: CASSYSPTISNEKLFF. The CDR3 bases are TGTGCCAGCAGTTACTCCCCGACGATTTCTAATGAAAAACTGTTTTTT.

This clone was seen only a few times. V gene TRBV28 combines with J gene TRBJ1-1; D gene uncertain. CDR3 length: 16 residues. V lost 3 bases to trimming and J lost 1 base, with 15 bases between them. Germline V lookup: CDR1 MDHEN, CDR2 SYDVKM. CDR3 sequence reads: CASSFRGFDANTEAFF. The CDR3 DNA is TGTGCCAGCAGTTTTCGGGGTTTTGACGCGAACACTGAAGCTTTCTTT.

The gene calls are TRBV5-1 and TRBJ2-7; 11 positions match TRBD2. Germline V gives CDR1 SGHRS, CDR2 YFSETQ. Germline trimming cut 0 bases from V and 0 bases from J; bases unmatched to any gene: 5. The CDR3 runs 17 residues. Here the CDR3 DNA reads TGCGCCAGCAGCTTGGAGCCTAGCGGGGGGTACTCCTACGAGCAGTACTTC. The encoded protein is CASSLEPSGGYSYEQYF.

The chain uses TRBV28 and TRBJ1-4, with 7 nucleotides matching TRBD1. The CDR3 covers 15 residues. CDR1 MDHEN and CDR2 SYDVKM come from the germline V gene. V shed 5 bases, J shed 5 bases, and the junction held 8 bases outside the gene matches. The CDR3 nucleotides read TGTGCCAGCAGTATTCTAGGGACAGTGAATGAAAAACTGTTTTTT. It specifies CASSILGTVNEKLFF.

V gene TRBV11-2 combines with J gene TRBJ2-1; 7 bases match TRBD1. The junction had 6 bases not matched to a gene; V was cut back by 2 bases and J by 5 bases. Looked up from germline, CDR1 is SGHAT and CDR2 is FQNNGV. This CDR3 has 15 residues. The CDR3 sequence is CASSLSRGPHNEQFF. Here the CDR3 DNA reads TGTGCCAGCAGCTTATCGAGGGGGCCTCACAATGAGCAGTTCTTC.

The V and J genes are TRBV14 and TRBJ2-2; tentative D call: TRBD1 (5 bases). CDR3 length: 14 amino acids. CDR1 SGHDN and CDR2 FVKESK come from the germline V gene. V was clipped by 4 bases and J by 5 bases, with 11 bases between them. The CDR3 nucleotides read TGTGCCAGCAGCCCAAGATCAGGGACCGGGGAGCTGTTTTTT. Translating gives CASSPRSGTGELFF.

A few counts support this clone. This chain uses TRBV4-1 with TRBJ2-1; 7 bases align to TRBD1. Losses at the gene ends were 1 base for V and 6 bases for J; bases not matched to a gene: 3. This CDR3 spans 14 amino acids. Germline V gives CDR1 MGHRA, CDR2 YSYEKL. CDR3 nucleotide sequence: TGCGCCAGCAGCCAAGTACCAGGGGGCAATGAGCAGTTCTTC. It codes for CASSQVPGGNEQFF.

This clone is medium-sized within its sample. This chain connects TRBV2 to TRBJ1-2, with D perhaps matching TRBD1 (5 bases). V gave up 6 bases and J gave up 2 bases, with 13 bases separating them. This CDR3 contains 14 residues. Germline CDR1 is SNHLY and CDR2 is FYNNEI. This CDR3 reads CASRRGGLNYGYTF. The CDR3 coding sequence is TGTGCCAGCAGAAGGGGCGGACTAAACTATGGCTACACCTTC.

The rearrangement links TRBV11-2 to TRBJ2-1; unclear D gene. V dropped 6 bases and J dropped 2 bases, with 17 bases sitting between them. Germline values: CDR1 SGHAT, CDR2 FQNNGV. This CDR3 contains 16 residues. The CDR3 is CASSENSFPPYNEQFF. CDR3 nucleotides: TGTGCCAGCAGTGAGAATAGCTTCCCTCCCTACAATGAGCAGTTCTTC.

The genes are TRBV15 and TRBJ2-7; D call uncertain. The CDR3 is 13 residues long. V shed 3 bases and J shed 6 bases, with 12 bases lying between them. CDR1 and CDR2 from the germline V gene are LNHNV and YYDKDF (reference sequence). DNA of the CDR3: TGTGCCACCAGCAGGGAGATAATAGGCGAGCAGTACTTC. This sequence encodes CATSREIIGEQYF.

The rearrangement joins TRBV15 to TRBJ1-1; possibly TRBD1 for D (5 bases). The germline V and J ends were trimmed by 0 bases and 7 bases, with 9 bases remaining between them. Germline lookup yields CDR1 LNHNV and CDR2 YYDKDF (reference sequence). The CDR3 consists of 13 residues. The CDR3 bases are TGTGCCACCAGCAGAGATTGGGGCGGTGAAGCTTTCTTT. Its translation: CATSRDWGGEAFF.

This clone was detected only a few times. The chain recombines TRBV7-2 with TRBJ1-5; the D is unclear. CDR1 is SGHTA, CDR2 FQGNSA, per germline. The CDR3 runs to 16 residues. Trimming stripped 5 bases from V and 3 bases from J, with 17 bases between. The CDR3 sequence is CASSGLEGGPNQPQHF. The CDR3 DNA reads as TGTGCCAGCAGCGGACTGGAGGGAGGGCCCAATCAGCCCCAGCATTTT.